This TCR beta chain was documented in a study of blood T cell repertoires in COVID-19 (dated by TCRdb to between 2020 and 2021). In the study overall: Samples covering the acute and convalescent phases of COVID-19 were provided by collaborators in the United States, Italy and Spain. Samples were obtained from the ongoing ImmuneRACE study (first 160 participants) and from approximately 1,200 subjects provided by 6 global collaborators. Deeply sampled blood TCRbeta repertoires from subjects exposed to, actively infected with, or recovered from COVID-19 were included in the dataset. The material from the prospective study consisted of cDNA or gDNA derived from T cells, B-cell-depleted T cells, or PBMCs. Nearly every sample came with metadata listing a de-identified subject ID, COVID-19 status, age in years and sex. The repertoires were released in a freely available public database meant as a resource for research on the immune response to SARS-CoV-2. Where HLA class I and class II types were available, the types were taken from metadata supplied by the sample provider, not from assay-based typing.

The immunoSEQ Assay, a bias-controlled multiplex PCR, was used to amplify TCRbeta CDR3 regions from genomic DNA. The paper's data handling went like this. Within the assay, amplification of reference gene primers was used to estimate how many nucleated cells each sample contained. To quantify the absolute abundance of each unique TCRbeta CDR3 rearrangement, sequence reads were collapsed and filtered. For each sample, productive Simpson clonality was calculated as the square root of Simpson's diversity index across productive rearrangements. The immuneACCESS repertoire file appears here via TCRdb, limited to in-frame rearrangements. These files lack a portion of the clones; in checked studies, under half of the deficit traces to unresolved V genes, and the cause of the others is not known. From that table come the V and J calls and clone size; the DNA was used to work out D and trimming. This sample lists over 150,000 clones; roughly 84% were detected once. The biggest ten clones account for 0.6% to 0.7% of the sample.

Trimming removed 3 bases from V and 5 bases from J, leaving 11 bases between the germline ends. The CDR3 runs 13 residues from the cysteine to the phenylalanine. CDR3 DNA is the only sequence kept; it has 39 bases, read in frame from the first base. CDR1 and CDR2, per the germline V gene, are KGHSH and LQKENI. As concerns this clone: Its antigen has not been determined. No quality values exist for individual bases; no much larger clone is one base distant.

General findings and caveats noted by the study authors: The quantity of clinical and demographic metadata differed by source and by participant and was supplied without curation.

One collaborating source in Seattle enrolled patients during active infection and followed them longitudinally through the course of disease. The collaborating institutions used their own protocols to collect whole blood in K2EDTA tubes. For TCRbeta analysis, collaborators shipped samples as frozen whole blood, isolated PBMCs, or DNA extracted from either of those sample types. The material sequenced was peripheral blood. The sequence derives from a man aged 60 to 75 with COVID-19, enrolled during active disease. The receptor chain draws on TRBV18 and TRBJ2-7, and perhaps TRBD1 as D gene, on 6 matching bases. The CDR3 in this case is CASSPGDTHEQYF. The DNA is as follows: TGTGCCAGCTCACCCGGGGACACCCACGAGCAGTACTTC.